These T cell receptor beta chains were read from a single sample in a study of blood T cell repertoires in COVID-19. Clones were sequenced by immunoSEQ multiplex PCR, and TCRdb holds only the in-frame ones, with some missing. The sample lists 150,000 to 200,000 clones, roughly four fifths occurring once. Sequencing was done on a sample of peripheral blood. The receptors originated from an elderly woman with COVID-19, enrolled during active disease. Both conserved end residues are part of each CDR3. D genes are given only for firm matches. Only part of the rows carry a size: once, few, many, or a class if the clone is expanded.

size: -; J: TRBJ1-2; V: TRBV5-1; D: -; CDR3: CASSLPQGANYGYTF; DNA: TGCGCCAGCAGCTTACCACAGGGCGCTAACTATGGCTACACCTTC
size: -; J: TRBJ2-1; V: TRBV25-1; D: -; CDR3: CASSRGGSYNEQFF; DNA: TGTGCCAGCTCACGGGGTGGGTCCTACAATGAGCAGTTCTTC
size: -; J: TRBJ2-7; V: TRBV7-2; D: TRBD2; CDR3: CASTPGRGEYEQYF; DNA: TGTGCCAGCACCCCGGGGCGGGGGGAGTACGAGCAGTACTTC
size: -; J: TRBJ1-1; V: TRBV28; D: -; CDR3: CASSFRVMNTEAFF; DNA: TGTGCCAGCAGTTTTCGGGTCATGAACACTGAAGCTTTCTTT
size: -; J: TRBJ2-7; V: TRBV5-1; D: TRBD2; CDR3: CASSFFAGGSGMNEQYF; DNA: TGCGCCAGCAGCTTTTTCGCGGGAGGGTCCGGGATGAACGAGCAGTACTTC
size: -; J: TRBJ2-3; V: TRBV9; D: TRBD2; CDR3: CASSVGLAGGPWADTQYF; DNA: TGTGCCAGCAGCGTAGGACTAGCGGGGGGCCCGTGGGCAGATACGCAGTATTTT
size: -; J: TRBJ1-2; V: TRBV27; D: -; CDR3: CASSLDWWDSGGYTF; DNA: TGTGCCAGCAGTTTAGACTGGTGGGACTCGGGCGGCTACACCTTC
size: many; J: TRBJ2-5; V: TRBV7-3; D: -; CDR3: CASSETASAQETQYF; DNA: TGTGCCAGCAGCGAGACGGCTAGCGCCCAAGAGACCCAGTACTTC
size: -; J: TRBJ1-4; V: TRBV4-2; D: TRBD1; CDR3: CASSLKMTGGQEKLFF; DNA: TGTGCCAGCAGCCTTAAGATGACAGGGGGCCAGGAAAAACTGTTTTTT
size: -; J: TRBJ2-3; V: TRBV12-3/TRBV12-4; D: -; CDR3: CASSFPGTDTQYF; DNA: TGTGCCAGCAGTTTCCCCGGGACAGATACGCAGTATTTT
size: -; J: TRBJ1-5; V: TRBV5-1; D: -; CDR3: CASSLDGGAYQPQHF; DNA: TGCGCCAGCAGCCTGGACGGAGGGGCTTATCAGCCCCAGCATTTT
size: -; J: TRBJ2-1; V: TRBV4-3; D: TRBD2; CDR3: CASSRRTSGVYNEQFF; DNA: TGCGCCAGCAGCCGTAGGACTAGCGGGGTCTACAATGAGCAGTTCTTC
size: -; J: TRBJ1-5; V: TRBV7-9; D: TRBD1; CDR3: CASRSGQPNQPQHF; DNA: TGTGCCAGCAGGTCGGGACAGCCTAATCAGCCCCAGCATTTT
size: -; J: TRBJ2-7; V: TRBV3-1/TRBV3-2; D: -; CDR3: CASSQDLGVFDEQYF; DNA: TGTGCCAGCAGCCAAGATCTCGGGGTTTTCGACGAGCAGTACTTC
size: -; J: TRBJ1-5; V: TRBV4-2; D: TRBD1; CDR3: CASSARLSQGDYQPQHF; DNA: TGTGCCAGCAGCGCGCGATTGTCTCAGGGGGACTATCAGCCCCAGCATTTT
size: -; J: TRBJ1-5; V: TRBV9; D: -; CDR3: CASSTRRDSNQPQHF; DNA: TGTGCCAGCAGCACGCGACGGGATAGCAATCAGCCCCAGCATTTT
size: few; J: TRBJ2-3; V: TRBV21-1; D: -; CDR3: CASSIGTLKSDTQYF; DNA: TGTGCCAGCAGCATCGGGACTCTTAAATCAGATACGCAGTATTTT
size: -; J: TRBJ1-2; V: TRBV19; D: -; CDR3: CASYTGSTRYGYTF; DNA: TGTGCCAGTTATACAGGGTCGACCCGGTATGGCTACACCTTC
size: -; J: TRBJ2-7; V: TRBV2; D: TRBD1; CDR3: CASSGLTGGYVHEQYF; DNA: TGTGCCAGCAGTGGTTTAACAGGGGGTTACGTCCACGAGCAGTACTTC
size: -; J: TRBJ1-1; V: TRBV10-3; D: -; CDR3: CAISESGRLNTEAFF; DNA: TGTGCCATCAGTGAGTCGGGCAGATTGAACACTGAAGCTTTCTTT
size: few; J: TRBJ2-1; V: TRBV28; D: TRBD2; CDR3: CASRVGGGRTEQFF; DNA: TGTGCCAGCAGGGTTGGGGGAGGGAGAACTGAGCAGTTCTTC
size: -; J: TRBJ1-2; V: TRBV10-3; D: TRBD1; CDR3: CAIREPGQGNYGYTF; DNA: TGTGCCATCAGGGAACCGGGACAGGGAAACTATGGCTACACCTTC
size: -; J: TRBJ2-7; V: TRBV9; D: -; CDR3: CASSVDSGSYEQYF; DNA: TGTGCCAGCAGCGTAGATTCCGGTTCCTACGAGCAGTACTTC
size: -; J: TRBJ2-3; V: TRBV11-2; D: -; CDR3: CASSLGLGPGATDTQYF; DNA: TGTGCCAGCAGCTTAGGGTTGGGTCCAGGGGCGACAGATACGCAGTATTTT
size: few; J: TRBJ2-7; V: TRBV10-3; D: TRBD1; CDR3: CAISTGTGVGEQYF; DNA: TGTGCCATCAGCACCGGGACAGGGGTCGGAGAGCAGTACTTC
size: -; J: TRBJ2-1; V: TRBV19; D: TRBD1; CDR3: CASSRDSFNEQFF; DNA: TGTGCCAGTAGTAGGGACAGCTTCAATGAGCAGTTCTTC
size: once; J: TRBJ1-3; V: TRBV7-9; D: -; CDR3: CASSLDPGMAGNTIYF; DNA: TGTGCCAGCAGCTTAGATCCGGGGATGGCTGGAAACACCATATATTTT
size: -; J: TRBJ2-3; V: TRBV30; D: -; CDR3: CAWSAGATGDTQYF; DNA: TGTGCCTGGAGCGCGGGGGCCACCGGGGATACGCAGTATTTT
size: -; J: TRBJ2-7; V: TRBV12-3/TRBV12-4; D: TRBD1; CDR3: CASSFLDRVEQYF; DNA: TGTGCCAGCAGTTTCCTGGACAGGGTCGAGCAGTACTTC
size: -; J: TRBJ1-1; V: TRBV6-6; D: TRBD1; CDR3: CASSHRQGAELTEAFF; DNA: TGTGCCAGCAGTCACCGACAGGGGGCCGAGTTGACTGAAGCTTTCTTT
size: -; J: TRBJ1-6; V: TRBV7-2; D: -; CDR3: CASSTPRPTYNSPLHF; DNA: TGTGCCAGCAGCACCCCCAGGCCCACCTATAATTCACCCCTCCACTTT
size: once; J: TRBJ1-4; V: TRBV7-2; D: -; CDR3: CASSYHRERLFF; DNA: TGTGCCAGCAGCTACCACAGGGAGAGACTGTTTTTT
size: once; J: TRBJ2-3; V: TRBV5-1; D: TRBD2; CDR3: CASRISGRSPDTQYF; DNA: TGCGCCAGCAGGATAAGCGGGAGGTCCCCAGATACGCAGTATTTT
size: -; J: TRBJ2-5; V: TRBV19; D: TRBD1; CDR3: CASRHTASGGLETQYF; DNA: TGTGCCAGTAGACACACGGCGTCAGGGGGTTTGGAGACCCAGTACTTC
size: -; J: TRBJ2-7; V: TRBV3-1/TRBV3-2; D: -; CDR3: CASSPLRAPRPVF; DNA: TGTGCCAGCAGCCCCCTCAGGGCTCCCAGACCCGTGTTC
size: -; J: TRBJ1-1; V: TRBV5-6; D: -; CDR3: CASSLGIRALNTEAFF; DNA: TGTGCCAGCAGCTTGGGTATCAGGGCCCTGAACACTGAAGCTTTCTTT
size: once; J: TRBJ2-3; V: TRBV27; D: -; CDR3: CASSPFGSGPGDTQYF; DNA: TGTGCCAGCAGCCCTTTCGGGAGCGGCCCAGGCGATACGCAGTATTTT
size: -; J: TRBJ2-3; V: TRBV6-1; D: TRBD1; CDR3: CASSDRGRDTQYF; DNA: TGTGCCAGCAGTGACAGGGGGCGAGATACGCAGTATTTT
size: -; J: TRBJ2-7; V: TRBV30; D: TRBD2; CDR3: CASTRRETGEQYF; DNA: TGTGCCTCCACCCGGCGGGAGACGGGCGAGCAGTACTTC
size: -; J: TRBJ2-5; V: TRBV29-1; D: -; CDR3: CSADGGGWETQYF; DNA: TGCAGCGCCGACGGAGGGGGCTGGGAGACCCAGTACTTC
size: -; J: TRBJ2-7; V: TRBV3-1/TRBV3-2; D: -; CDR3: CASSNRVGQYF; DNA: TGTGCCAGCAGCAACAGGGTGGGGCAGTACTTC
size: -; J: TRBJ2-5; V: TRBV2; D: TRBD1; CDR3: CASSRMGTGQETQYF; DNA: TGTGCCAGCAGTCGCATGGGGACAGGACAAGAGACCCAGTACTTC
size: -; J: TRBJ1-4; V: TRBV10-2; D: TRBD1; CDR3: CASNPTGGIEKLFF; DNA: TGCGCCAGCAACCCGACAGGGGGAATTGAAAAACTGTTTTTT
size: -; J: TRBJ2-7; V: TRBV7-2; D: TRBD1; CDR3: CASSPAGTGGVYEQYF; DNA: TGTGCCAGCAGCCCTGCCGGGACAGGGGGTGTCTACGAGCAGTACTTC
size: -; J: TRBJ2-7; V: TRBV10-3; D: -; CDR3: CAISESAPPEQYF; DNA: TGTGCCATCAGTGAGTCAGCACCGCCCGAGCAGTACTTC
size: -; J: TRBJ2-4; V: TRBV18; D: TRBD2; CDR3: CASSALASAKNIQYF; DNA: TGTGCCAGCTCAGCACTAGCGTCAGCCAAAAACATTCAGTACTTC
size: -; J: TRBJ1-4; V: TRBV3-1/TRBV3-2; D: TRBD1; CDR3: CASSPGQGADYEKLFF; DNA: TGTGCCAGCAGCCCTGGACAGGGGGCCGATTATGAAAAACTGTTTTTT
size: -; J: TRBJ1-2; V: TRBV5-6; D: -; CDR3: CASRDQGWSYGYTF; DNA: TGTGCCAGCAGAGACCAGGGATGGAGCTATGGCTACACCTTC
size: -; J: TRBJ1-2; V: TRBV7-2; D: -; CDR3: CASTEQEIYGYTF; DNA: TGTGCCAGCACCGAACAGGAGATCTATGGCTACACCTTC
size: -; J: TRBJ2-1; V: TRBV10-3; D: -; CDR3: CAISEGDGIAPYNEQFF; DNA: TGTGCCATCAGTGAGGGTGACGGGATAGCGCCCTACAATGAGCAGTTCTTC
size: -; J: TRBJ2-1; V: TRBV28; D: TRBD2; CDR3: CASSLFGLAGNEQFF; DNA: TGTGCCAGCAGTTTATTTGGCCTAGCGGGCAATGAGCAGTTCTTC